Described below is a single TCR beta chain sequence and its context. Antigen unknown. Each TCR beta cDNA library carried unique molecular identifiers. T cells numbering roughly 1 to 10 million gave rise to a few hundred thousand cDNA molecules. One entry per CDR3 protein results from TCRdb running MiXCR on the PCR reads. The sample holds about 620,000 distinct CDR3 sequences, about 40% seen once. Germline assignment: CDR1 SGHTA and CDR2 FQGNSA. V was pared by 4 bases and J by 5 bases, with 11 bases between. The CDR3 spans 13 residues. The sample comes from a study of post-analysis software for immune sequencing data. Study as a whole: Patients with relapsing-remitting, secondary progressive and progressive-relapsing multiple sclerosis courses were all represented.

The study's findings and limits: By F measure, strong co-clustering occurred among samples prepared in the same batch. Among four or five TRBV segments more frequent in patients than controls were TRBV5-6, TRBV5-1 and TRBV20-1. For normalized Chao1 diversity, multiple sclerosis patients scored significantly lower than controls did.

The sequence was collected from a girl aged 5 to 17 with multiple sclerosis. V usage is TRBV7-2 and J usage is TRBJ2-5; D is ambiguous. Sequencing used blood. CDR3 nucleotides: TGTGCCAGCAGCTCATCCTATAGGGAGACCCAGTACTTC. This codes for CASSSSYRETQYF. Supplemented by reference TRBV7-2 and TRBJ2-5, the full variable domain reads GAGVSQSPSNKVTEKGKDVELRCDPISGHTALYWYRQSLGQGLEFLIYFQGNSAPDKSGLPSDRFSAERTGGSVSTLTIQRTQQEDSAVYLCASSSSYRETQYFGPGTRLLVL.